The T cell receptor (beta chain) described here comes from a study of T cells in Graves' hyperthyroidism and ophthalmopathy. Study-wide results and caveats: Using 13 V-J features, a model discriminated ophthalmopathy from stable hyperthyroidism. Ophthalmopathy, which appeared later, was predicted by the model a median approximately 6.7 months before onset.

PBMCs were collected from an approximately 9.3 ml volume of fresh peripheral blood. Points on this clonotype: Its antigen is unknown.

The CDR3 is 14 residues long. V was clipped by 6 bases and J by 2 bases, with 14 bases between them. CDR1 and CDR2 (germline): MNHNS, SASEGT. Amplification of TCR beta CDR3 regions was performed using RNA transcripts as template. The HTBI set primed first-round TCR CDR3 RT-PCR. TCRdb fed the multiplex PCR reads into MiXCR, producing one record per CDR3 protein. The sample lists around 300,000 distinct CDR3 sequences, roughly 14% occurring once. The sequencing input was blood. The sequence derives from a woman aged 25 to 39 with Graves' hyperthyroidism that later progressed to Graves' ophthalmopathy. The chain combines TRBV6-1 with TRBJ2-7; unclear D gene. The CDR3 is CASRTRQEAYEQYF. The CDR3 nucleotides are TGTGCCAGCAGAACGAGGCAGGAAGCCTACGAGCAGTACTTC.